These 18 T cell receptor beta chains share one sample of origin, sequenced in a study of cytomegalovirus exposure and HLA in healthy donors. PCR was performed using 60 Vbeta and 13 Jbeta primers. TCRdb's copy holds only in-frame clones and misses some; the assay was immunoSEQ multiplex PCR. The table shows over 120,000 clones, with approximately 74% occurring only once. The material sequenced was PBMCs. The receptors stem from a young man in good health and CMV-seropositive.

The chain has TRBV4-2 and TRBJ1-6; perhaps TRBD1 as D (5 bases). Germline values: CDR1 LGHNA, CDR2 YNFKEQ. V lost 3 bases to trimming and J lost 6 bases, with 12 bases between them. This CDR3 region has 15 residues. The CDR3 sequence: CASSQSTVANSPLHF. The CDR3 DNA reads as TGTGCCAGCAGCCAGTCGACAGTCGCTAATTCACCCCTCCACTTT.

This chain uses TRBV5-1 with TRBJ1-6, with D possibly TRBD1 on 5 matching bases. Germline V gives CDR1 SGHRS, CDR2 YFSETQ. The CDR3 spans 15 residues. The V end lost 1 base, the J end lost 8 bases, and 13 bases lay between the germline ends. CDR3 nucleotide sequence: TGCGCCAGCAGCTTGTCCCAGGGTAGAGATTCACCCCTCCACTTT. This translates into CASSLSQGRDSPLHF.

The chain joins TRBV7-9 to TRBJ1-5, with 8 positions matching TRBD1. J lost 7 bases, V lost 5 bases, and 10 bases had no gene match. CDR1 SEHNR and CDR2 FQNEAQ come from the germline V gene (reference sequence). The CDR3 is made up of 15 amino acids. This chain's CDR3 is CASSAAGGAGQPQHF. CDR3 nucleotides: TGTGCCAGCAGCGCCGCAGGGGGCGCAGGGCAGCCCCAGCATTTT.

This chain links TRBV11-2 with TRBJ1-2, with TRBD1 identical over 8 bases. V gave up 2 bases and J gave up 7 bases; unmatched junction bases: 6. Germline V gene sequence: CDR1 SGHAT, CDR2 FQNNGV. This CDR3 region has 14 residues. For the CDR3, the DNA is TGTGCCAGCAGCTTACCCCCAGGGGGCAGTGGCTACACCTTC. Its translation: CASSLPPGGSGYTF.

V usage is TRBV28 and J usage is TRBJ2-7; D is perhaps TRBD2 (5 bases). The CDR3 has 13 residues. V lost 8 bases and J 5 bases, leaving 16 bases between the germline ends. Germline lookup yields CDR1 MDHEN and CDR2 SYDVKM. Here the CDR3 DNA reads TGTGCCAGCGGTACCACCGAGGGCCACGAGCAGTACTTC. It translates to CASGTTEGHEQYF.

V gene TRBV6-5 combines with J gene TRBJ1-5, with 9 bases aligning to TRBD1. CDR3 size: 15 residues. V shed 5 bases, J shed 7 bases, and the junction held 9 bases outside the gene matches. CDR1 MNHEY and CDR2 SVGAGI come from the germline V gene. CDR3 loop: CASSLGTGSLQPQHF. CDR3 bases: TGTGCCAGCAGTCTCGGGACAGGGTCGTTGCAGCCCCAGCATTTT.

The J gene is TRBJ2-7, the V gene TRBV9, with TRBD1 matching over 9 bases. This CDR3 region has 15 residues. The germline V gene has CDR1 SGDLS and CDR2 YYNGEE. Trimming at V came to 0 bases and at J to 6 bases, leaving 7 bases not matched to a gene. DNA for the CDR3: TGTGCCAGCAGCGTAGATTCCGGACAGGGGCTCGAGCAGTACTTC. Its protein is CASSVDSGQGLEQYF.

This chain uses TRBV5-1 with TRBJ2-1, with 7 bases matching TRBD1. J was trimmed by 5 bases and V by 4 bases; bases with no gene match: 9. Germline V gene sequence: CDR1 SGHRS, CDR2 YFSETQ. CDR3 size: 15 residues. In DNA, the CDR3 is TGCGCCAGCAGCCCAGGGGACAGAAACAACAATGAGCAGTTCTTC. Its translation: CASSPGDRNNNEQFF.

This sequence joins TRBV7-2 and TRBJ2-7; D is unclear. Trimming left V 4 bases short and J 4 bases short, with 8 bases between. Germline V gene lookup returns CDR1 SGHTA and CDR2 FQGNSA. The CDR3 has 12 residues. In nucleotides, the CDR3 is TGTGCCAGCAGCTCTGGAGCTTACGAGCAGTACTTC. Its protein product is CASSSGAYEQYF.

The V call is TRBV7-9, the J call TRBJ1-4; TRBD1 is a possible D gene (6 bases). Per germline, CDR1 SEHNR and CDR2 FQNEAQ (reference sequence). Trimming shortened V by 5 bases and J by 12 bases, and 16 bases separated the two germline ends. CDR3 length: 13 residues. The CDR3, as DNA: TGTGCCAGCAGCCAGTCCGGGGGGGGGCAACTGTTTTTT. This encodes CASSQSGGGQLFF.

On this clone itself: In the same sample, other DNA sequences code for this CDR3. The chain is built from TRBV29-1 and TRBJ2-7, with D unresolved. This CDR3 spans 14 amino acids. The V and J ends lost 6 bases and 2 bases respectively, with 17 bases between them. CDR1 and CDR2 from the germline V gene are SQVTM and ANQGSEA. The CDR3 DNA reads TGCAGCGTCCCTAAAGAGGCACCTCCCTACGAGCAGTACTTC. It encodes CSVPKEAPPYEQYF.

Only one count was recorded for this clone. CDR3 in amino acids: CASSQSTGVYEQYF. The DNA for the CDR3 is TGCGCCAGCAGCCAATCTACAGGAGTCTACGAGCAGTACTTC. The V and J genes are TRBV4-3 and TRBJ2-7, with TRBD1 as a possible D gene (5 bases). The CDR3 extends over 14 amino acids. Trimming stripped 2 bases from V and 3 bases from J, with 11 bases between. The germline V gene encodes CDR1 LGHNA and CDR2 YSLEER.

This clone showed up just a few times. The V and J genes are TRBV28 and TRBJ2-7; TRBD1 agrees at 7 bases. The CDR3 has 13 amino acids. J gave up 1 base and V 7 bases, and 4 bases lay outside the gene matches. CDR1 MDHEN and CDR2 SYDVKM come from the germline V gene. CDR3 region: CASTSGQSYEQYF. In DNA, the CDR3 is TGTGCCAGCACCTCGGGACAGTCCTACGAGCAGTACTTC.

This clone was counted a single time. The chain uses TRBV19 and TRBJ2-3, with D possibly being TRBD2 (6 bases). Looked up from germline, CDR1 is LNHDA and CDR2 is SQIVND (reference sequence). This CDR3 region has 15 residues. V was trimmed by 7 bases and J by 1 base, leaving 15 bases between them. This CDR3 is CASKEGVSGTDTQYF. CDR3 sequence (DNA): TGTGCCAGTAAGGAGGGAGTGAGTGGCACAGATACGCAGTATTTT.

This sequence joins TRBV4-3 and TRBJ2-3; D call uncertain. This CDR3 comprises 15 residues. The V gene lost 4 bases and the J gene lost 3 bases, with 14 bases spanning the gap. Germline V gene lookup returns CDR1 LGHNA and CDR2 YSLEER. CDR3 DNA sequence: TGCGCCAGCAGCCCCTTTCCAACTCTTACAGATACGCAGTATTTT. It encodes CASSPFPTLTDTQYF.

The chain combines TRBV11-2 with TRBJ2-3; 8 positions agree with TRBD2. The V gene's germline CDR1 is SGHAT and CDR2 FQNNGV. V dropped 1 base and J dropped 5; count of bases not matched to a gene: 5. CDR3 length equals 15 residues. The CDR3 DNA reads as TGTGCCAGCAGCTTAGGAGCGGGGGCGAGAGATACGCAGTATTTT. Its protein is CASSLGAGARDTQYF.

This clone turned up a few times. CDR3 DNA sequence: TGTGCCAGCAGTGAAGGATGGGCTCTACTTTTTGGTGGAGCTTTCTTT. Translated: CASSEGWALLFGGAFF. The chain is built from TRBV2 and TRBJ1-1; D is unresolved. Germline loops: CDR1 SNHLY, CDR2 FYNNEI. V gave up 1 base and J gave up 10 bases, with 22 bases separating them. This CDR3 region has 16 residues.

The V and J genes are TRBV9 and TRBJ2-7; D gene unclear. CDR3 length: 14 residues. V was cut by 0 bases and J by 2 bases, with 9 bases left in between. Germline V gene data show CDR1 as SGDLS and CDR2 as YYNGEE. The CDR3 protein is CASSVGPGPYEQYF. The CDR3 nucleotides read TGTGCCAGCAGCGTAGGGCCAGGCCCCTACGAGCAGTACTTC.